The 7 T cell receptor beta chains in this list originate from one sample, sequenced in a study of monozygotic twins with inflammatory bowel disease. Using the 5' RACE reads, TCRdb records one entry per CDR3 protein without DNA. This repertoire includes about 150,000 distinct CDR3 sequences. Sequences were obtained from blood. All receptors come from a human donor with ulcerative colitis or Crohn's disease, or a healthy co-twin of an affected twin (not recorded which).

The V and J genes are TRBV19 and TRBJ2-1; without DNA, the TCRdb call of TRBD2 cannot be checked. Germline assignment: CDR1 LNHDA and CDR2 SQIVND (reference sequence). The CDR3 totals 15 residues. The CDR3 protein is CASSISDSGINEQFF.

The chain links TRBV7-3 to TRBJ2-2. The CDR3 has 14 amino acids. CDR1 SGHTA and CDR2 FQGTGA come from the germline V gene. The CDR3 protein is CASSLRSNTGELFF. The variable domain in full, with the rest retrieved from reference TRBV7-3 and TRBJ2-2, is GAGVSQTPSNKVTEKGKYVELRCDPISGHTALYWYRQSLGQGPEFLIYFQGTGAADDSGLPNDRFFAVRPEGSVSTLKIQRTERGDSAVYLCASSLRSNTGELFFGEGSRLTVL.

The rearrangement joins TRBV7-2 to TRBJ2-7; TCRdb's assignment of TRBD2 cannot be checked, as there is no DNA. Germline V gene sequence: CDR1 SGHTA, CDR2 FQGNSA. The CDR3 contains 15 residues. CDR3 protein: CASSLVLAGVYEQYF.

The chain employs TRBV29-1 and TRBJ2-5; TCRdb returns TRBD2, unconfirmable since there is no DNA. Germline CDR1 reads SQVTM; CDR2 reads ANQGSEA. This CDR3 spans 14 amino acids. The CDR3 loop reads CSARGPNNRETQYF.

CDR3 residues: CSATGLAVYNEQFF. The gene calls are TRBV20-1 and TRBJ2-1; TCRdb reports TRBD2, a call that lacks DNA to check it against. The CDR3 loop spans 14 amino acids. Germline CDR1 DFQATT, CDR2 SNEGSKA (reference sequence).

CDR3 in amino acids: CASSPQRVEGKNIQYF. The chain combines TRBV28 with TRBJ2-4. The V gene's germline CDR1 is MDHEN and CDR2 SYDVKM. The CDR3 spans 16 residues. The variable domain in full, with the rest retrieved from reference TRBV28 and TRBJ2-4, is DVKVTQSSRYLVKRTGEKVFLECVQDMDHENMFWYRQDPGLGLRLIYFSYDVKMKEKGDIPEGYSVSREKKERFSLILESASTNQTSMYLCASSPQRVEGKNIQYFGAGTRLSVL.

The CDR3 protein is CASSRPGLLSYEQYF. The chain employs TRBV28 and TRBJ2-7; the TCRdb D gene call, TRBD2, has no DNA to confirm it. This CDR3 spans 15 amino acids. Germline CDR1 and CDR2: MDHEN and SYDVKM.